The T cell receptor beta chain under discussion was sequenced for a study of blood T cell repertoires in COVID-19. Study as a whole: The cDNA or gDNA used as material had been derived from T cells, B-cell-depleted T cells, or PBMCs.

Germline CDR1 SGHVS, CDR2 FQNEAQ. The CDR3 contains 15 residues. The germline V and J ends were trimmed by 7 bases and 6 bases, with 19 bases remaining between them. Sequencing used immunoSEQ multiplex PCR; TCRdb keeps in-frame clones, though not all of them. This table has some 150,000 clones, more than 75% appearing once. The clonotype comes from a man aged 60-69 years with acute or convalescent COVID-19. The chain uses TRBV7-8 and TRBJ2-1, with D possibly TRBD1 on 6 matching bases. Sequenced input: peripheral blood. CDR3 amino acids: CASIELRGKGNEQFF. The CDR3 nucleotides read TGTGCCAGCATCGAACTCAGGGGAAAGGGCAATGAGCAGTTCTTC.